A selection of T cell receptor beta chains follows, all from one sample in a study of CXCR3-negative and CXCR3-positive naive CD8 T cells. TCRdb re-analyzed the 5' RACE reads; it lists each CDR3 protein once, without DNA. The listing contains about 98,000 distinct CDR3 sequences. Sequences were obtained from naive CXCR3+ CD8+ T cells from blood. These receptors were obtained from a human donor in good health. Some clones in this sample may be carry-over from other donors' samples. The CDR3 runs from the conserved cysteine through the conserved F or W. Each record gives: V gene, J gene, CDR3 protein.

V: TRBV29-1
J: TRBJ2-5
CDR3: CSVGRPQETQYF

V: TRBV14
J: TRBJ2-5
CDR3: CASSQDLVQETQYF

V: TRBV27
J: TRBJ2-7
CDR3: CASSPSLGRSEQYF

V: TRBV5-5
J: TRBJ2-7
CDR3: CASSSALPDSLVSGIYEQYF

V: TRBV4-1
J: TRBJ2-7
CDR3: CASSHRGGSYEQYF

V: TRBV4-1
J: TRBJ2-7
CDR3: CASSQTSGAAYEQYF

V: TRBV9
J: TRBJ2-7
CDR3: CASSADWGPSYEQYF

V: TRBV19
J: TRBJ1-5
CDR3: CASSPGAPVGNQPQHF

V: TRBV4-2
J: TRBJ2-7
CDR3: CASRPVRDRVSYEQYF

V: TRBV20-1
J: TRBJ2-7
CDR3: CSASYSGSYEQYF

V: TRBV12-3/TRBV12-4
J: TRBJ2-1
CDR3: CASLGATYNEQFF

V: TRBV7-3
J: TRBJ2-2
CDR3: CASSSGLTGELFF

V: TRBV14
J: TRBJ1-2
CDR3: CASSQGQGGPYSYGYTF

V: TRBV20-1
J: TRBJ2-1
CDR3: CSATEGGNEQFF

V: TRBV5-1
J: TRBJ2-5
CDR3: CASSPTGTYSGALETQYF

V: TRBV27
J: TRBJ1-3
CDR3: CASSFSILEDTIYF

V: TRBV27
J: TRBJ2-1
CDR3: CATQTQAWGGYNEQFF

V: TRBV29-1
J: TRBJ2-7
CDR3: CSVEDPLGGGEAYEQYF